This T cell receptor beta chain was captured in a study of T cells in Graves' hyperthyroidism and ophthalmopathy (dated by TCRdb to 2018 to 2020). Regarding the study in general: Peripheral blood samples were taken at initial diagnosis, before any treatment was given. To identify TCR V-J signatures that set the groups apart, the researchers used a discovery cohort of approximately 98 patients, made up of 43 with Graves' ophthalmopathy and approximately 57 with stable Graves' hyperthyroidism. An independent validation cohort of around 19 hyperthyroidism patients and 15 or so patients who later progressed to ophthalmopathy tested prospective prediction of ophthalmopathy. The approximately 90 discovery patients were divided at random into training and test sets in a 7:3 ratio. In addition, the study compared T-cell repertoires in thyroid tissue and in blood from about six Graves' hyperthyroidism patients. After sampling, hyperthyroidism patients received methimazole starting at 30 mg daily, and ophthalmopathy patients received high-dose intravenous methylprednisolone. The paper describes TCR Vbeta CDR3 sequencing of 140 or so peripheral blood samples, made up of roughly 45 ophthalmopathy patients, roughly 80 hyperthyroidism patients and roughly 17 progressor patients. Overall study outcomes, separate from this receptor: Most expanded thyroid clonotypes (frequency above 0.001) were also detected in blood, suggesting blood repertoires may reflect thyroid immune responses. A 13 V-J signature model separated ophthalmopathy from stable hyperthyroidism, with about 90% sensitivity and around 84% specificity in cross-validation and 80%/75% in testing. No statistical method was used to set the sample size in advance, and investigators knew the group allocation. In validation, the model predicted progression to ophthalmopathy with roughly 66% sensitivity and approximately 72% specificity, a median of approximately 6.5 months before onset.

V was cut back by 7 bases and J by 2 bases, leaving a gap of 11 bases between them. CDR1 and CDR2 are drawn from the germline V gene (reference sequence): LNHDA, SQIVND. From cysteine to phenylalanine, the CDR3 is 14 amino acids long. Solely the CDR3 DNA is kept, with 42 bases framed from the first base. Graves' hyperthyroidism was defined as stable when no progression to ophthalmopathy occurred over 18 months of follow-up. Hyperthyroidism patients were newly diagnosed, with disease duration under 2 months, and aged 18 to 65 years. Exclusion was applied to patients with uncontrolled infections, other autoimmune diseases, pregnancy or lactation. Diagnoses relied on clinical symptoms, serum thyroxine and TRAb, thyroid ultrasound and orbital computed tomography. PBMCs were separated from under 11 ml of fresh peripheral blood using Ficoll-Paque density gradient centrifugation. Total RNA was extracted using Trizol reagent, and RNA quality was assessed on an Agilent 2100 Bioanalyzer.

With regard to this clonotype: Its antigen is not yet known. No much larger clonotype is one base removed from it; base qualities were not supplied.

Amplification of TCR beta CDR3 regions was carried out from RNA transcripts. The first round of RT-PCR for the TCR CDR3 was performed with the HTBI primer set and the Qiagen OneStep RT-PCR kit. A second multiplex PCR round built the libraries, followed by size selection and purification. Paired-end sequencing of the libraries was performed with 100 bp reads on an Illumina HiSeq2000. The study's own analysis went as follows. SOAPnuke was used to process the raw data, throwing out any read that contained adapters or uncalled bases, had a mean Phred below 15, or lacked an exact constant-primer or identifier match. High-quality paired reads were merged using COPE v1.2.5, and each unique nucleotide sequence was defined as a clonotype. Clonotypes were aligned to IMGT TRBV, TRBD and TRBJ reference segments using MiTCR v1.1. The analysis included only V-J combinations with a frequency above 0.0001, which together covered around 99% of the repertoires. The TCS score was defined as the ratio of F50 (clonal expansion) to E x V (chaos), calculated using BLOSUM62-based TCRdist between CDR3 peptides within each V-J. Welch's t-statistics and random forest reduced just over 500 V-J features to 10 to 15, which were used in a naive Bayes classifier (R e1071). The Morisita-Horn index was used to measure how similar the thyroid and blood repertoires were. The public reads were reprocessed in TCRdb via fastp at Q25 and MiXCR, keeping in-frame beta chains. Merged by CDR3 protein, the rows form single entries marked with the most common genes and DNA. The V and J calls reflect TCRdb's pipeline rather than the authors' work. The sample table shows about 840,000 distinct CDR3 sequences, and about 38% are seen once. Roughly 8.3% of the sample belongs to the ten largest clones.

This sequence originates from a man between 18 and 35 years old with Graves' hyperthyroidism. The sample consisted of blood. The rearranged segments are TRBV19 and TRBJ2-2; TRBD1 could be the D gene, as 5 bases match. CDR3 protein: CASMKGQNTGELFF. The nucleotide sequence is TGTGCCAGTATGAAGGGGCAAAACACCGGGGAGCTGTTTTTT.